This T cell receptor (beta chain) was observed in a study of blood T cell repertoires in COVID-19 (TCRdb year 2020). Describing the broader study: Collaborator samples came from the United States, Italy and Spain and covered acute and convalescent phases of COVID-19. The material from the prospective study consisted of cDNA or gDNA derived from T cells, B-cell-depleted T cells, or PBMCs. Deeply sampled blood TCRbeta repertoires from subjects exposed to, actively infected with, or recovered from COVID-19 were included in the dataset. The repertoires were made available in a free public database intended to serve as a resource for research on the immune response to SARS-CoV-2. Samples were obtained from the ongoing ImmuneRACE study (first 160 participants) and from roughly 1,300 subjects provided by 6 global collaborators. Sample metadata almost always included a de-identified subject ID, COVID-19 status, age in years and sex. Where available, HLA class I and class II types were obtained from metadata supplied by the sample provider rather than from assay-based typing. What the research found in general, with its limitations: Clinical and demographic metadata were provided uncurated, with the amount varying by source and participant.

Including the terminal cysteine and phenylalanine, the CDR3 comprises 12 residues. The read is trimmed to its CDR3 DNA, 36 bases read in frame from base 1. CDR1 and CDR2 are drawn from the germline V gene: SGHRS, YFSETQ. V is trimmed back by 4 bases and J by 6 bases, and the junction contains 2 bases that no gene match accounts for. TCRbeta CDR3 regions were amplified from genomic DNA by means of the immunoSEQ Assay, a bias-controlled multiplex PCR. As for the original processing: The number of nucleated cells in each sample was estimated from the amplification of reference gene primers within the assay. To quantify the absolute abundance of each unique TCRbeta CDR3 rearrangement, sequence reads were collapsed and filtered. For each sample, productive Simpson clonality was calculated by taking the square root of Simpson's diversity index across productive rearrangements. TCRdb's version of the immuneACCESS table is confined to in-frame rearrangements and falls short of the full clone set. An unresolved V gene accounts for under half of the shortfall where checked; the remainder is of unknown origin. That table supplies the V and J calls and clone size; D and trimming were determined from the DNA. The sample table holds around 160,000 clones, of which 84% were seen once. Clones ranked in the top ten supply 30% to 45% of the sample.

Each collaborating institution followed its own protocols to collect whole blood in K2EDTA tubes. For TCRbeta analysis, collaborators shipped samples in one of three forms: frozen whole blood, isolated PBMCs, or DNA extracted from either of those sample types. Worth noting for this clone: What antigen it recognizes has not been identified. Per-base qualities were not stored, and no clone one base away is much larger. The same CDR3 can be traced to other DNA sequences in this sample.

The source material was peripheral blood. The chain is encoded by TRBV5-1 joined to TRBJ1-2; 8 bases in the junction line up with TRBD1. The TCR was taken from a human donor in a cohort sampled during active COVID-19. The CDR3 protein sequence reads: CASSPTGDGYTF. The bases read TGCGCCAGCAGCCCGACAGGGGATGGCTACACCTTC.